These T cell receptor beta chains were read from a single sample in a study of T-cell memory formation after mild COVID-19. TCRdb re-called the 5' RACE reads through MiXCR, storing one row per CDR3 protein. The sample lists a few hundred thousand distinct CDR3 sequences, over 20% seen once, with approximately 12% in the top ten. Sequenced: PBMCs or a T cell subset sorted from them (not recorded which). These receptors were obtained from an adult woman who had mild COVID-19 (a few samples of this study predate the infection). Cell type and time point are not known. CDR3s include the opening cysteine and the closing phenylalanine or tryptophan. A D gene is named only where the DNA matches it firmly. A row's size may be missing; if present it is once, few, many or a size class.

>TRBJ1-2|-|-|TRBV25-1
CASSEYEDGSQGYTF
TGTGCCAGCAGTGAATATGAAGACGGCTCTCAAGGCTACACCTTC
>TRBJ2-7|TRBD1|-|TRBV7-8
CASSSRGREYEQYF
TGTGCCAGCAGCTCGAGGGGGCGAGAGTACGAGCAGTACTTC
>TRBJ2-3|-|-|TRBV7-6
CASSLFRLGESTDTQYF
TGTGCCAGCAGCTTATTTCGGTTGGGGGAGAGTACAGATACGCAGTATTTT
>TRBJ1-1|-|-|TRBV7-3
CASSLSAGPTVPEAFF
TGTGCCAGCAGCTTAAGTGCAGGGCCCACAGTCCCTGAAGCTTTCTTT
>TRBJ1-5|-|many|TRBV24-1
CATSDFAGNQPQHF
TGTGCCACCAGTGATTTCGCTGGCAATCAGCCCCAGCATTTT
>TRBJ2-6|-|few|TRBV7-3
CASSLMSRAGRSSGANVLTF
TGTGCCAGCAGCTTAATGTCTAGGGCAGGGCGTAGCTCTGGGGCCAACGTCCTGACTTTC
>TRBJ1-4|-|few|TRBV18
CASSPAVGANEKLFF
TGTGCCAGCTCACCGGCGGTGGGTGCTAATGAAAAACTGTTTTTT
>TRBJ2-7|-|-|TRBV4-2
CASSRPGDEQYF
TGTGCCAGCAGCCGGCCGGGAGACGAGCAGTACTTC
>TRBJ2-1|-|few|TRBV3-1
CASSQGTVSYNEQFF
TGTGCCAGCAGCCAAGGGACCGTCTCCTACAATGAGCAGTTCTTC
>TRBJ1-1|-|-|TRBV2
CASREHRTEAFF
TGTGCCAGCAGGGAGCACAGAACTGAAGCTTTCTTT
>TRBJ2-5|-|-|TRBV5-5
CASSLWVQETQYF
TGTGCCAGCAGCTTGTGGGTACAAGAGACCCAGTACTTC
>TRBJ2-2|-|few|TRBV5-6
CASSLVRQGNTGELFF
TGTGCCAGCAGCTTAGTTCGTCAGGGGAACACCGGGGAGCTGTTTTTT
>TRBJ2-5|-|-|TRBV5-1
CASSPTLNGETQYF
TGCGCCAGCAGCCCGACGCTAAATGGGGAGACCCAGTACTTC
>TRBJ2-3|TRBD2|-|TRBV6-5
CASSYSPSGGPDTQYF
TGTGCCAGCAGTTACTCTCCTAGCGGGGGGCCAGATACGCAGTATTTT
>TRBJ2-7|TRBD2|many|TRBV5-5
CASSPGLARYEQYF
TGTGCCAGCAGCCCTGGACTAGCCCGTTACGAGCAGTACTTC
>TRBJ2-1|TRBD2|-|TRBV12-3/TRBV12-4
CASSPGLAVNEQFF
TGTGCCAGCAGCCCTGGACTAGCGGTCAATGAGCAGTTCTTC
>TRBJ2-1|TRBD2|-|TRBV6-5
CASSKGLAGAPYNEQFF
TGTGCCAGCAGTAAGGGACTAGCGGGGGCCCCTTACAATGAGCAGTTCTTC
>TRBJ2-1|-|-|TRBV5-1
CASREYNEQFF
TGCGCCAGCAGGGAGTACAATGAGCAGTTCTTC
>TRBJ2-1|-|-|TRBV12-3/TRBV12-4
CASSSIVEQFF
TGTGCCAGCAGTTCAATCGTAGAGCAGTTCTTC
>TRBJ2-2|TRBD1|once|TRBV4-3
CASSQVQGASNTGELFF
TGCGCCAGCAGCCAGGTACAGGGGGCCTCGAACACCGGGGAGCTGTTTTTT
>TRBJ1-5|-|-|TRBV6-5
CASPGDQPQHF
TGTGCCAGCCCGGGGGATCAGCCCCAGCATTTT
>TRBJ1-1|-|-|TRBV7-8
CASSSRALNTEAFF
TGTGCCAGCAGCTCTAGGGCGTTGAACACTGAAGCTTTCTTT
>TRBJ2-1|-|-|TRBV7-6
CASSFSRGNEQFF
TGTGCCAGCAGCTTTTCCCGGGGCAATGAGCAGTTCTTC
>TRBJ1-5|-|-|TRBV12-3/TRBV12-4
CASSLAGPNSNQPQHF
TGTGCCAGCAGTTTAGCCGGACCGAATAGCAATCAGCCCCAGCATTTT
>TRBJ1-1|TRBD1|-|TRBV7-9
CASSLGTGYGTDTEAFF
TGTGCCAGCAGCCTTGGGACAGGGTATGGGACGGACACTGAAGCTTTCTTT
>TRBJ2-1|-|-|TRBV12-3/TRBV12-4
CASSLGPGEQFF
TGTGCCAGCAGTCTGGGCCCAGGTGAGCAGTTCTTC
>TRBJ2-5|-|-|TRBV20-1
CSAGPETQYF
TGCAGTGCTGGTCCGGAGACCCAGTACTTC
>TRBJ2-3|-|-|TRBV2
CASSERGGLATDTQYF
TGTGCCAGCAGTGAAAGGGGGGGACTTGCCACAGATACGCAGTATTTT
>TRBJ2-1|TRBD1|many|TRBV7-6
CASSLYRTPGTGMVNEQFF
TGTGCCAGCAGCCTCTATAGGACGCCCGGGACAGGGATGGTCAATGAGCAGTTCTTC
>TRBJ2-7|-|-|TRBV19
CASSIDLGRIGLLTVYEQYF
TGTGCCAGTAGTATAGATCTTGGGCGAATAGGGTTACTAACGGTATACGAGCAGTACTTC